This T cell receptor (beta chain) was observed in a study of human T cells and chemical hapten exposure. Germline CDR1 is SEHNR and CDR2 is FQNEAQ (reference sequence). CDR3 length equals 14 residues. Trimming cost V 5 bases and J 6 bases; bases outside gene matches: 3. TCRdb processed the RACE reads anew with MiXCR; each CDR3 protein has one entry. The sample has more than 100,000 distinct CDR3 sequences, 11% seen once. As for time point: patch test 3, about 24 weeks after DPC sensitization. Treatment reported: therapeutic diphenylcyclopropenone sensitization with weekly scalp DPC. The chain is built from TRBV7-9 and TRBJ2-7; 14 bases map to TRBD2. The sequencing used whole blood, collected in connection with sensitization to the hapten diphenylcyclopropenone (DPC). The receptor was derived from a woman between 45 and 65 years old with alopecia areata. Some clones in this sample may be carry-over from other donors' samples. The CDR3 here is CASSGTSGGTEQYF. CDR3 in DNA: TGTGCCAGCAGCGGGACTAGCGGGGGCACCGAGCAGTACTTC.